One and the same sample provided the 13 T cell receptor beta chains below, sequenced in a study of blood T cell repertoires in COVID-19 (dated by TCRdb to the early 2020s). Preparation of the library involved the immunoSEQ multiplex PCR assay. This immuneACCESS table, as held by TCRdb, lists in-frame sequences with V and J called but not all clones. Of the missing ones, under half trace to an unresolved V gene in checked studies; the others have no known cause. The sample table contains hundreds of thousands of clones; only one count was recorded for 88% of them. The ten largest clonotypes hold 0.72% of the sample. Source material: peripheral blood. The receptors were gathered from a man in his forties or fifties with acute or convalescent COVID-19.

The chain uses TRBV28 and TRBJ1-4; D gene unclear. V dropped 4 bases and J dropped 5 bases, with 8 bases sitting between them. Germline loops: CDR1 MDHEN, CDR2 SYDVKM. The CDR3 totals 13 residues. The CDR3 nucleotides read TGTGCCAGCAGTTCCCCCCTAAATGAAAAACTGTTTTTT. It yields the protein CASSSPLNEKLFF.

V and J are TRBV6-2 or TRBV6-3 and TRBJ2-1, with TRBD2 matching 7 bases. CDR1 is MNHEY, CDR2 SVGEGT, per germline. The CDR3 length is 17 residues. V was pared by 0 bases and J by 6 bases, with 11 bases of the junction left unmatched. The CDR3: CASSYSISGDGSNEQFF. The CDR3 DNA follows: TGTGCCAGCAGTTACTCGATCAGCGGGGACGGTTCCAATGAGCAGTTCTTC.

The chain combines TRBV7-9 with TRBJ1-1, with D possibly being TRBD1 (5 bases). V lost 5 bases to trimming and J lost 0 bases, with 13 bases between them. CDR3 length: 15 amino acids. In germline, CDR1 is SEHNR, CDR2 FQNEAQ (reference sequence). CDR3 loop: CASSPGAFMNTEAFF. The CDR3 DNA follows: TGTGCCAGCAGCCCTGGGGCTTTTATGAACACTGAAGCTTTCTTT.

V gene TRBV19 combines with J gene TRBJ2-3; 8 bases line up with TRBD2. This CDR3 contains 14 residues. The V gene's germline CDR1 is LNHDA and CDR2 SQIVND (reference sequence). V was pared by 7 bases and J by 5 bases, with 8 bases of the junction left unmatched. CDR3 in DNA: TGTGCCAGTACCGGGGGGGGGTCAGGAGATACGCAGTATTTT. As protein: CASTGGGSGDTQYF.

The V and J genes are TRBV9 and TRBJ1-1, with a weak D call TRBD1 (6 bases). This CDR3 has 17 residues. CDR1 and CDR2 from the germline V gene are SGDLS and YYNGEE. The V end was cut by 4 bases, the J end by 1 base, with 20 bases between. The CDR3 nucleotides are TGTGCCAGCAGCCCCGGTACCTCGGACAGACCGAACACTGAAGCTTTCTTT. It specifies CASSPGTSDRPNTEAFF.

The CDR3 DNA is TGTGCCAGCGTATCTAACTATGGCTACACCTTC. Amino acids: CASVSNYGYTF. The chain has TRBV6-6 and TRBJ1-2, with D unresolved. This CDR3 spans 11 amino acids. V lost 8 bases and J lost 0, with 4 bases in between. Germline V gene sequence: CDR1 MNHNY, CDR2 SVGAGI (reference sequence).

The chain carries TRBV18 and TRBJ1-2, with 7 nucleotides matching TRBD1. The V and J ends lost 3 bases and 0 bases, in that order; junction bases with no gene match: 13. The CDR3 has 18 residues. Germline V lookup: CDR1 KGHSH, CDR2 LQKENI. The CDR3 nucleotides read TGTGCCAGCTCACCTACCGGGACAGATGCTGCAGCTAACTATGGCTACACCTTC. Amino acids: CASSPTGTDAAANYGYTF.

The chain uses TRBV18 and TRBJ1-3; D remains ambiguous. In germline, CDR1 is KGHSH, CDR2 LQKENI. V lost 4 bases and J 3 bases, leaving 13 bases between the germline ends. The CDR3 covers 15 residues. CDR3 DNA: TGTGCCAGCTCACTCGGAGGGTTTGATGGAAACACCATATATTTT. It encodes CASSLGGFDGNTIYF.

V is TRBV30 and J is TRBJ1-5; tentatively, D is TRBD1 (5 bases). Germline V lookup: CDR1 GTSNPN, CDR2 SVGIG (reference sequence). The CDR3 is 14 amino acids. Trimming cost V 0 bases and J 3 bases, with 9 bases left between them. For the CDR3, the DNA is TGTGCCTGGAGTGTACCCAGGGACAATCAGCCCCAGCATTTT. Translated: CAWSVPRDNQPQHF. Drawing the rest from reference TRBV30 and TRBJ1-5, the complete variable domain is SQTIHQWPATLVQPVGSPLSLECTVEGTSNPNLYWYRQAAGRGLQLLFYSVGIGQISSEVPQNLSASRPQDRQFILSSKKLLLSDSGFYLCAWSVPRDNQPQHFGDGTRLSIL.

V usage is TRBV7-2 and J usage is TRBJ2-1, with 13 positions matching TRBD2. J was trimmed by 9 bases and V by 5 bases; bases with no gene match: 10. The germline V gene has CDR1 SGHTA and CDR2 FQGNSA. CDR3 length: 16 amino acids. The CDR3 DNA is TGTGCCAGCAGCCCTCCGGGGGGACTAGCGGGATTTGAGCAGTTCTTC. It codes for CASSPPGGLAGFEQFF.

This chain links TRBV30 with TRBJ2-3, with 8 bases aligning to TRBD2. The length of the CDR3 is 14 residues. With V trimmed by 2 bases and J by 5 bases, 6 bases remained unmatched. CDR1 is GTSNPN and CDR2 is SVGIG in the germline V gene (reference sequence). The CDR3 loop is CAWSLRGAGDTQYF. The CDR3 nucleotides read TGTGCCTGGAGTCTGCGGGGGGCGGGAGATACGCAGTATTTT.

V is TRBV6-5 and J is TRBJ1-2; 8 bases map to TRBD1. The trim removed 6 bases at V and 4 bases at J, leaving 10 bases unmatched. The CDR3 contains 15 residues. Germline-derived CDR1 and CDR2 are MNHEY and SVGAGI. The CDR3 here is CASRRQGPSTYGYTF. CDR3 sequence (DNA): TGTGCCAGCAGGCGACAGGGGCCATCGACCTATGGCTACACCTTC.

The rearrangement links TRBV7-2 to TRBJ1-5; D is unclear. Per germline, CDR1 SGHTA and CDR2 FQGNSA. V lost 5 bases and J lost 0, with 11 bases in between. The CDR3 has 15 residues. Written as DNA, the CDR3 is TGTGCCAGCAGCGCAGTCCCATATAGCAATCAGCCCCAGCATTTT. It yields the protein CASSAVPYSNQPQHF.